The rows below give T cell receptor beta chains drawn from one sample of a study of cytomegalovirus exposure and HLA in healthy donors. TCRdb's copy holds only in-frame clones and misses some; the assay was immunoSEQ multiplex PCR. The sample carries more than 300,000 clones, 86% recorded once. Sequenced input: PBMCs. Receptor source: a young woman in good health and CMV-seronegative. The CDR3 runs from the conserved cysteine through the conserved F or W. The D gene is left open where the match is weak. Expanded clones are given a class, and other clones once, few, many or no size at all.

TRBV7-6	TRBD1	TRBJ1-1	NA	CASRKQQGVNTEAFF	TGTGCCAGCAGAAAGCAACAGGGGGTGAACACTGAAGCTTTCTTT
TRBV5-4	TRBD2	TRBJ2-2	NA	CASSEGLAGRGGSGELFF	TGTGCCAGCAGCGAAGGACTAGCGGGACGGGGTGGTTCCGGGGAGCTGTTTTTT
TRBV28	TRBD2	TRBJ2-7	NA	CASTGLQAPIDGEQYF	TGTGCCAGTACGGGACTACAAGCCCCTATTGATGGCGAGCAGTACTTC
TRBV7-2	TRBD1	TRBJ2-7	NA	CASSSPGTGTYEQYF	TGTGCCAGCAGCTCCCCCGGGACAGGGACCTACGAGCAGTACTTC
TRBV28	TRBD2	TRBJ2-7	NA	CASSSSGRFPYEQYF	TGTGCCAGCAGTTCTAGCGGGAGGTTTCCCTACGAGCAGTACTTC
TRBV27	TRBD1	TRBJ2-1	NA	CASSDRATYNEQFF	TGTGCCAGCAGCGACAGGGCAACCTACAATGAGCAGTTCTTC
TRBV20-1	NA	TRBJ2-7	NA	CSAGYYEQYF	TGCAGTGCCGGGTATTACGAGCAGTACTTC
TRBV9	NA	TRBJ2-1	NA	CASSVVVAGMGEQFF	TGTGCCAGCAGCGTAGTGGTAGCCGGGATGGGTGAGCAGTTCTTC
TRBV9	TRBD2	TRBJ2-1	NA	CASSVGIGGSRTYNEQFF	TGTGCCAGCAGCGTAGGTATTGGCGGGAGCCGGACTTACAATGAGCAGTTCTTC
TRBV18	NA	TRBJ2-1	NA	CASSPGYSYNEQFF	TGTGCCAGCTCACCCGGGTACTCCTACAATGAGCAGTTCTTC
TRBV27	TRBD1	TRBJ1-3	NA	CASSRTGSSGNTIYF	TGTGCCAGCAGTCGGACAGGGAGCTCTGGAAACACCATATATTTT
TRBV27	TRBD2	TRBJ2-7	NA	CASSPTTGTSGYEQYF	TGTGCCAGCAGTCCGACCACCGGGACTAGCGGTTACGAGCAGTACTTC
TRBV5-1	TRBD2	TRBJ2-3	NA	CASSLGLASTDTQYF	TGCGCCAGCAGCTTGGGACTAGCGAGCACAGATACGCAGTATTTT
TRBV2	NA	TRBJ1-5	NA	CASSRRVVGQPQHF	TGTGCCAGCAGTCGACGGGTGGTCGGTCAGCCCCAGCATTTT
TRBV28	NA	TRBJ2-7	NA	CASSLAPGSYEQYF	TGTGCCAGCAGTTTGGCCCCGGGGTCCTACGAGCAGTACTTC
TRBV6-6	NA	TRBJ1-1	NA	CASSYPGGKRNTEAFF	TGTGCCAGCAGTTACCCGGGGGGAAAGAGGAACACTGAAGCTTTCTTT
TRBV2	TRBD1	TRBJ2-7	NA	CASSGTGSYEQYF	TGTGCCAGCAGTGGGACAGGTTCCTACGAGCAGTACTTC
TRBV4-3	NA	TRBJ2-2	NA	CASSQARSTGELFF	TGCGCCAGCAGCCAGGCCAGGTCCACCGGGGAGCTGTTTTTT
TRBV11-2	TRBD1	TRBJ1-5	NA	CASSRGTGGYGQPQHF	TGTGCCAGCAGCCGAGGGACAGGGGGCTACGGCCAGCCCCAGCATTTT
TRBV6-9	TRBD2	TRBJ2-3	NA	CASSPGTSGRTDTQYF	TGTGCCAGCAGTCCTGGGACTAGCGGGAGAACAGATACGCAGTATTTT
TRBV14	NA	TRBJ2-7	few	CASSQEVGGYEQYF	TGTGCCAGCAGCCAAGAAGTCGGGGGCTACGAGCAGTACTTC
TRBV9	TRBD2	TRBJ2-7	NA	CASSPGLAGVGEQYF	TGTGCCAGCAGTCCCGGGCTAGCGGGAGTGGGGGAGCAGTACTTC
TRBV4-1	NA	TRBJ2-7	once	CASSQQGSHEQYF	TGCGCCAGCAGCCAACAGGGATCTCACGAGCAGTACTTC
TRBV7-3	NA	TRBJ2-1	NA	CASSFSTNNEQFF	TGTGCCAGCAGCTTTAGCACTAACAATGAGCAGTTCTTC
TRBV5-1	TRBD1	TRBJ2-5	few	CASRTGDQETQYF	TGCGCCAGCCGGACAGGGGACCAAGAGACCCAGTACTTC
TRBV18	NA	TRBJ2-5	NA	CASSPPGSRGETQYF	TGTGCCAGCTCACCCCCCGGATCCAGGGGAGAGACCCAGTACTTC
TRBV10-3	TRBD2	TRBJ2-3	NA	CAIGTSGSTDTQYF	TGTGCCATCGGGACTAGCGGAAGCACAGATACGCAGTATTTT
TRBV18	NA	TRBJ1-1	NA	CASSPGGPHTEAFF	TGTGCCAGCTCACCAGGAGGCCCCCACACTGAAGCTTTCTTT
TRBV5-1	NA	TRBJ2-7	NA	CASSAHSGVKGVEQYF	TGCGCCAGCAGCGCCCACTCAGGGGTGAAGGGGGTCGAGCAGTACTTC
TRBV5-8	NA	TRBJ2-7	NA	CASSSRVSYEQYF	TGTGCCAGCAGCTCCAGGGTTTCCTACGAGCAGTACTTC
TRBV5-6	TRBD2	TRBJ2-5	NA	CASSLLAGKQETQYF	TGTGCCAGCAGCTTACTAGCGGGCAAACAAGAGACCCAGTACTTC
TRBV21-1	NA	TRBJ2-1	NA	CASSREGGQGLWNEQFF	TGTGCCAGCAGCAGAGAGGGGGGACAGGGATTGTGGAATGAGCAGTTCTTC
TRBV9	NA	TRBJ2-5	NA	CASSVEGAPRKETQYF	TGTGCCAGCAGCGTAGAGGGAGCGCCACGGAAAGAGACCCAGTACTTC
TRBV28	NA	TRBJ2-1	NA	CASSFPIALDGSYNEQFF	TGTGCCAGCAGTTTCCCTATAGCGCTGGATGGATCCTACAATGAGCAGTTCTTC
TRBV5-3	NA	TRBJ2-7	NA	CARSLVTGCHEQYF	TGTGCCAGAAGCTTAGTTACAGGGTGCCACGAGCAGTACTTC
TRBV29-1	TRBD1	TRBJ1-1	NA	CSVKTGVVEAFF	TGCAGCGTTAAGACAGGGGTTGTTGAAGCTTTCTTT
TRBV7-8	TRBD1	TRBJ2-3	NA	CASSPRTGGITDTQYF	TGTGCCAGCAGCCCACGGACAGGGGGGATCACAGATACGCAGTATTTT
TRBV19	NA	TRBJ1-4	NA	CASSNPESGSVLFF	TGTGCCAGTAGTAACCCGGAATCCGGGTCGGTCCTGTTTTTT
TRBV27	TRBD1	TRBJ2-7	NA	CASSPAPRLQGELYEQYF	TGTGCCAGCAGTCCAGCTCCTCGTCTACAGGGGGAATTATACGAGCAGTACTTC
TRBV4-2	TRBD2	TRBJ2-1	NA	CASSRDLLAGTYNEQFF	TGTGCCAGCAGCCGCGACCTACTAGCGGGGACCTACAATGAGCAGTTCTTC
TRBV4-2	NA	TRBJ2-5	NA	CASSQDFTNQETQYF	TGTGCCAGCAGCCAAGATTTCACTAACCAAGAGACCCAGTACTTC
TRBV6-6	TRBD2	TRBJ2-7	once	CASSSLATLSYEQYF	TGTGCCAGCAGTTCACTAGCGACCCTCTCCTACGAGCAGTACTTC
TRBV6-5	TRBD1	TRBJ2-3	NA	CASDNHRGLDTQYF	TGTGCCAGCGATAATCACAGGGGGTTGGATACGCAGTATTTT
TRBV7-2	TRBD1	TRBJ1-2	NA	CASSLRQGGNYGYTF	TGTGCCAGCAGCCTCCGACAGGGTGGAAACTATGGCTACACCTTC
TRBV5-1	TRBD2	TRBJ2-7	once	CASSTAPSGPSSYEQYF	TGCGCCAGCAGCACGGCCCCTAGCGGACCCAGCTCCTACGAGCAGTACTTC
TRBV7-9	NA	TRBJ2-6	NA	CASSRGQFLGANVLTF	TGTGCCAGCAGCCGCGGACAGTTCCTTGGGGCCAACGTCCTGACTTTC
TRBV28	TRBD2	TRBJ2-1	NA	CASSTGGLSSYNEQFF	TGTGCCAGCAGTACCGGGGGACTATCCTCCTACAATGAGCAGTTCTTC
TRBV19	TRBD1	TRBJ2-7	NA	CASSIGQAYEQYF	TGTGCCAGTAGCATCGGACAGGCCTACGAGCAGTACTTC
TRBV18	TRBD1	TRBJ2-7	few	CASSPQMGPRTGKYEQYF	TGTGCCAGCTCACCCCAAATGGGTCCGAGGACAGGGAAGTACGAGCAGTACTTC
TRBV4-3	NA	TRBJ1-5	NA	CASSQEVSVQPQHF	TGCGCCAGCAGCCAAGAGGTATCGGTTCAGCCCCAGCATTTT
TRBV13	NA	TRBJ2-3	NA	CASSSLRTDTQYF	TGTGCCAGCAGCTCCCTACGCACAGATACGCAGTATTTT
TRBV4-1	TRBD2	TRBJ2-7	once	CASSLTSGRAVFYEQYF	TGCGCCAGCAGCCTTACTAGCGGGAGGGCCGTTTTCTACGAGCAGTACTTC
TRBV7-9	NA	TRBJ2-5	NA	CASSLIVEETQYF	TGTGCCAGCAGCTTAATAGTAGAAGAGACCCAGTACTTC
TRBV29-1	TRBD2	TRBJ2-7	NA	CSVPGLAGTYEQYF	TGCAGCGTTCCCGGACTAGCGGGGACCTACGAGCAGTACTTC
TRBV4-1	NA	TRBJ2-4	NA	CASTAPGTKNIQYF	TGCGCCAGCACCGCCCCGGGGACCAAAAACATTCAGTACTTC
TRBV7-2	TRBD2	TRBJ2-7	NA	CASSFSGSAYEQYF	TGTGCCAGCAGCTTTAGCGGGAGCGCCTACGAGCAGTACTTC
TRBV19	TRBD1	TRBJ2-2	NA	CASKPGTVNTGELFF	TGTGCCAGTAAGCCCGGGACAGTTAACACCGGGGAGCTGTTTTTT
TRBV6-1	TRBD1	TRBJ2-5	NA	CANPGQGAPQETQYF	TGTGCCAACCCGGGACAGGGGGCACCTCAAGAGACCCAGTACTTC
TRBV5-1	NA	TRBJ1-1	few	CASSRTQREDLGEAFF	TGCGCCAGCAGCAGAACGCAGCGGGAGGATTTGGGTGAAGCTTTCTTT